This T cell receptor beta chain emerged from a study of cytomegalovirus exposure and HLA in healthy donors. CDR3 size: 15 residues. Germline loops: CDR1 LNHNV, CDR2 YYDKDF (reference sequence). V trimming: 6 bases; J trimming: 1 base; junction bases outside the gene matches: 5. Researchers ran the PCR with 60 Vbeta and 13 Jbeta primers. Repertoires were generated with immunoSEQ multiplex PCR, while TCRdb's copy carries only in-frame clones and drops some. The sample carries roughly 100,000 clones, around 82% recorded once. Sequences were obtained from PBMCs. The source is a woman under 30 in good health and CMV-seropositive. The rearrangement uses TRBV15 and TRBJ1-5; 8 bases are a match to TRBD1. The DNA of the CDR3 is TGTGCCACCAGGACAGGGGTACAGAGCAATCAGCCCCAGCATTTT. It translates to CATRTGVQSNQPQHF. Supplemented by reference TRBV15 and TRBJ1-5, the full variable domain reads DAMVIQNPRYQVTQFGKPVTLSCSQTLNHNVMYWYQQKSSQAPKLLFHYYDKDFNNEADTPDNFQSRRPNTSFCFLDIRSPGLGDTAMYLCATRTGVQSNQPQHFGDGTRLSIL.